Each of the 9 T cell receptor beta chains below was sequenced from the same sample in a study of graft-versus-host responses after intestinal transplantation. No antigens are known for them. Using immunoSEQ multiplex PCR, the repertoire was profiled, and TCRdb retains in-frame clones only, with some absent. The table lists roughly 69,000 clones, approximately 91% of them singletons. Material: unstimulated CD8+ T cells sorted from spleen or lymph node cells, obtained before transplant. Receptor source: a human donor who was the organ donor for an intestinal transplant.

This chain links TRBV30 with TRBJ2-1, with 11 bases fitting TRBD2. The germline V gene encodes CDR1 GTSNPN and CDR2 SVGIG (reference sequence). There are 15 residues in the CDR3. The J segment lost 8 bases and the V segment lost 3 bases, leaving 9 bases of the junction unmatched. CDR3 sequence: CAWSALAGGRDEQFF. The CDR3 nucleotides read TGTGCCTGGAGCGCCCTAGCGGGAGGTAGGGATGAGCAGTTCTTC.

This chain uses TRBV6-6 with TRBJ2-7; D unresolved. Trimming stripped 3 bases from V and 3 bases from J, with 12 bases between. The CDR3 has 14 residues. CDR1 and CDR2 from the germline V gene are MNHNY and SVGAGI (reference sequence). The CDR3 DNA reads TGTGCCAGCAGTTATCAGAACAGTCACTACGAGCAGTACTTC. Translated, it gives CASSYQNSHYEQYF.

The chain has TRBV9 and TRBJ2-1; 12 bases match TRBD2. CDR1 SGDLS and CDR2 YYNGEE come from the germline V gene. CDR3 length equals 17 residues. J gave up 0 bases and V 4 bases, and 5 bases lay outside the gene matches. CDR3 coding DNA: TGTGCCAGCAGCTACGCTAGCGGGAGGGGCTCCTACAATGAGCAGTTCTTC. Translating gives CASSYASGRGSYNEQFF.

The V gene is TRBV19, the J gene TRBJ2-2; perhaps TRBD1 as D (5 bases). Trimming removed 1 base at V and 3 bases at J, with 9 bases between. CDR1 is LNHDA and CDR2 is SQIVND in the germline V gene (reference sequence). The CDR3 has 15 amino acids. Here the CDR3 DNA reads TGTGCCAGTAGTATAGGCGGACACTACACCGGGGAGCTGTTTTTT. It codes for CASSIGGHYTGELFF.

V and J are TRBV28 and TRBJ2-3; 8 bases fit TRBD1. With V trimmed by 5 bases and J by 4 bases, 14 bases remained unmatched. The length of the CDR3 is 17 residues. The germline CDR1 and CDR2 sequences are MDHEN and SYDVKM. The CDR3 here is CASSTEDREKGSDTQYF. In DNA, the CDR3 is TGTGCCAGCAGTACTGAGGACAGGGAAAAAGGGTCAGATACGCAGTATTTT.

This chain connects TRBV5-5 to TRBJ1-5; 8 nucleotides align to TRBD1. V dropped 0 bases and J dropped 0; count of bases not matched to a gene: 5. The CDR3 runs to 17 residues. CDR1 is SGHKS and CDR2 is YYEKEE in the germline V gene (reference sequence). The CDR3 DNA follows: TGTGCCAGCAGCTTGGGACGACAGGGGTATAGCAATCAGCCCCAGCATTTT. Amino acid sequence: CASSLGRQGYSNQPQHF.

The J gene is TRBJ2-1, the V gene TRBV5-3; possibly TRBD2 for D (6 bases). TRBV5-3 is labeled an ORF, and its function is uncertain. CDR3 length: 15 amino acids. Trimming removed 5 bases from V and 6 bases from J, with 18 bases in between. DNA for the CDR3: TGTGCCAGAAGGCAGGAGGGCCCGAGTGTCAATGAGCAGTTCTTC. It codes for CARRQEGPSVNEQFF.

V usage is TRBV30 and J usage is TRBJ2-7, with D maybe TRBD1 (6 bases). The germline V gene has CDR1 GTSNPN and CDR2 SVGIG (reference sequence). Trimming left V 7 bases short and J 3 bases short, with 16 bases between. The CDR3 runs 13 residues. Here the CDR3 reads CASRGTLNYEQYF. CDR3 DNA sequence: TGTGCCTCAAGGGGGACCCTGAACTACGAGCAGTACTTC. Looking up the rest from reference TRBV30 and TRBJ2-7 gives the full variable domain: SQTIHQWPATLVQPVGSPLSLECTVEGTSNPNLYWYRQAAGRGLQLLFYSVGIGQISSEVPQNLSASRPQDRQFILSSKKLLLSDSGFYLCASRGTLNYEQYFGPGTRLTVT.

This chain links TRBV9 with TRBJ2-7; 9 bases align to TRBD1. Germline V gene sequence: CDR1 SGDLS, CDR2 YYNGEE. The V and J ends lost 3 bases and 0 bases, in that order; junction bases with no gene match: 4. This CDR3 comprises 15 residues. CDR3 bases: TGTGCCAGCAGCGCCACAGGGGGCCCCTCCTACGAGCAGTACTTC. Translated, it gives CASSATGGPSYEQYF.